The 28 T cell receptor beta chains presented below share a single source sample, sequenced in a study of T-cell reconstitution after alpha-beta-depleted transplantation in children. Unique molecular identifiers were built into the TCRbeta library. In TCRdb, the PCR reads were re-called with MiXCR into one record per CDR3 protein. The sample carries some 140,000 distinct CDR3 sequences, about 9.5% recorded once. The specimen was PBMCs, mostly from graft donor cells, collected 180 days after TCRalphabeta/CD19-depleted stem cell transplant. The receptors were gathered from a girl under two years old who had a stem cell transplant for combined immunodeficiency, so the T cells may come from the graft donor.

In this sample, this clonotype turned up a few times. CDR3 residues: CASSQLAGVSDTQYF. The CDR3 coding sequence is TGTGCCAGCAGCCAACTAGCGGGAGTTTCAGATACGCAGTATTTT. This chain links TRBV7-6 with TRBJ2-3, with 11 positions matching TRBD2. V lost 5 bases to trimming and J lost 4 bases; unmatched junction nucleotides: 5. Germline values: CDR1 SGHVS, CDR2 FNYEAQ. The CDR3 contains 15 residues.

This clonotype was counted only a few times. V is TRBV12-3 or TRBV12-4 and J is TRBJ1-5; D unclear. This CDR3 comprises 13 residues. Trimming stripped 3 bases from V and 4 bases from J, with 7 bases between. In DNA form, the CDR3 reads TGTGCCAGCAGTTTTGCCCGGAATCAGCCCCAGCATTTT. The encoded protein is CASSFARNQPQHF.

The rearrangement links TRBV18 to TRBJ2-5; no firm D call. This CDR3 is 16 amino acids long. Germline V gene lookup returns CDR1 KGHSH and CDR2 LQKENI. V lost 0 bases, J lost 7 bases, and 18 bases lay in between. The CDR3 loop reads CASSPPLMGPRRTQYF. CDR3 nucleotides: TGTGCCAGCTCACCACCGTTGATGGGCCCAAGGAGGACCCAGTACTTC.

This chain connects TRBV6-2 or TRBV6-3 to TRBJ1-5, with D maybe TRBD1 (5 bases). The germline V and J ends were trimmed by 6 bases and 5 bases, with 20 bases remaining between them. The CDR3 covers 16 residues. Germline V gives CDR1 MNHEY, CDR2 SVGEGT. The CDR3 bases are TGTGCCAGCAGCATGGGAGGGGCAGGGTTGGATCAGCCCCAGCATTTT. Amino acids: CASSMGGAGLDQPQHF.

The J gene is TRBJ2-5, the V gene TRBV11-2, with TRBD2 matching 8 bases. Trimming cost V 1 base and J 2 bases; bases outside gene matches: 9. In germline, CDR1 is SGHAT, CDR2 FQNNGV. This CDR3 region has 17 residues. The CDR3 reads CASSLVAGGGPQETQYF. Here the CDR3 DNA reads TGTGCCAGCAGCTTAGTTGCGGGAGGCGGGCCTCAAGAGACCCAGTACTTC. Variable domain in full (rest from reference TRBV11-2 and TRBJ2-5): EAGVAQSPRYKIIEKRQSVAFWCNPISGHATLYWYQQILGQGPKLLIQFQNNGVVDDSQLPKDRFSAERLKGVDSTLKIQPAKLEDSAVYLCASSLVAGGGPQETQYFGPGTRLLVL.

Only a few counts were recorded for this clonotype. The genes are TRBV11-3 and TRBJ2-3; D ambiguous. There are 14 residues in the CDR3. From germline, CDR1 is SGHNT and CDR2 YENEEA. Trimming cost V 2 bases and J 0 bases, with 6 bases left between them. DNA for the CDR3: TGTGCCAGCAGCTTACACGGAAGCACAGATACGCAGTATTTT. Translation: CASSLHGSTDTQYF.

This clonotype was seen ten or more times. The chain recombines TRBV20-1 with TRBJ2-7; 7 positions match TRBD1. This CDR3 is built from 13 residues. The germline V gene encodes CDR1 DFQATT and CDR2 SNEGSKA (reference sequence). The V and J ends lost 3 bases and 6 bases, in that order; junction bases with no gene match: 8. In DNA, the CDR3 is TGCAGTGCTAGGGTTTGGGACAGCGGCGAGCAGTACTTC. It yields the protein CSARVWDSGEQYF.

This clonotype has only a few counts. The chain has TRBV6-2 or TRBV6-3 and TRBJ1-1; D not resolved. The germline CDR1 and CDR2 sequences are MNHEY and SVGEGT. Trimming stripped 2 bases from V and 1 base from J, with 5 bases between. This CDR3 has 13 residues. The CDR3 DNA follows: TGTGCCAGCAGTTACGGAACGAACACTGAAGCTTTCTTT. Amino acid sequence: CASSYGTNTEAFF.

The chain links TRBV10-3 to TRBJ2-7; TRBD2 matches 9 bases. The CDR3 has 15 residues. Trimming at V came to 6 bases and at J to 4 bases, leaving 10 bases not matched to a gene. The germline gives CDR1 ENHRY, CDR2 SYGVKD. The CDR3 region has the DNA TGTGCCATCAGCGGCGGGAGGGACAGCAAATACGAGCAGTACTTC. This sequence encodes CAISGGRDSKYEQYF.

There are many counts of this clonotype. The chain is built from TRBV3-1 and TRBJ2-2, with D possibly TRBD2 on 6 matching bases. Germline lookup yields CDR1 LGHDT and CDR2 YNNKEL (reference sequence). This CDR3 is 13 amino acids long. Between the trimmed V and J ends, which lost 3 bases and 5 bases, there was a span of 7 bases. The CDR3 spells CASSQGRTGELFF. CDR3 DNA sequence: TGTGCCAGCAGCCAGGGGAGGACCGGGGAGCTGTTTTTT.

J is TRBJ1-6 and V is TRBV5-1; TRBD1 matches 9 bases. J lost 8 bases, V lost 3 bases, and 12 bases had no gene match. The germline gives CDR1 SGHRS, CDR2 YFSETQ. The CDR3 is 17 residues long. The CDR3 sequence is CASSSGQGYGGDSPLHF. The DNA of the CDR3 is TGCGCCAGCAGCTCCGGACAGGGGTATGGAGGTGATTCACCCCTCCACTTT.

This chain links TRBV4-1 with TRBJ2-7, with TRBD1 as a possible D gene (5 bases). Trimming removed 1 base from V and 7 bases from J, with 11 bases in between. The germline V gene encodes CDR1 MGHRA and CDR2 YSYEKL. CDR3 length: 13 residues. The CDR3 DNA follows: TGCGCCAGCAGCCAAGTAGGACAACAGGAGCAGTACTTC. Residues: CASSQVGQQEQYF.

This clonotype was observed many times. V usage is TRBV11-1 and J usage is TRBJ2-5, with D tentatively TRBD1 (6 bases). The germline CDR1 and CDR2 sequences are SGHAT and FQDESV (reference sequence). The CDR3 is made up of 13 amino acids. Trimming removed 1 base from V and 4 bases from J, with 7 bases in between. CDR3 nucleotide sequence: TGTGCCAGCAGCTTAGGAGGGGGAGAGACCCAGTACTTC. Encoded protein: CASSLGGGETQYF.

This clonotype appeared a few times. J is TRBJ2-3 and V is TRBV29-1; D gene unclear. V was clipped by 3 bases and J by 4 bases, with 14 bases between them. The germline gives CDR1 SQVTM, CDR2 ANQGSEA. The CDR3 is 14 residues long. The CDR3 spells CSVETPRAADTQYF. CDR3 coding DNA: TGCAGCGTTGAGACCCCTCGGGCGGCAGATACGCAGTATTTT.

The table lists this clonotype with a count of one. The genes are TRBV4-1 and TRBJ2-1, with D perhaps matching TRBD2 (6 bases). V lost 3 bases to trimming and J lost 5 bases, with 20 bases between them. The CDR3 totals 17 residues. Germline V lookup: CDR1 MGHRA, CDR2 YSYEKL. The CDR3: CASSHPQSGFHHNEQFF. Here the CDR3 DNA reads TGCGCCAGCAGCCATCCTCAAAGCGGGTTCCACCACAATGAGCAGTTCTTC.

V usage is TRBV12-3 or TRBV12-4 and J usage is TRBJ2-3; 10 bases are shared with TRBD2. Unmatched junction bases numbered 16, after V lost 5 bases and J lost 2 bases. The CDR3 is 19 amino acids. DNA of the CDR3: TGTGCCAGCAGTACCAGACTTACCCGGACTAGCGGCTACACAGATACGCAGTATTTT. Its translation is CASSTRLTRTSGYTDTQYF.

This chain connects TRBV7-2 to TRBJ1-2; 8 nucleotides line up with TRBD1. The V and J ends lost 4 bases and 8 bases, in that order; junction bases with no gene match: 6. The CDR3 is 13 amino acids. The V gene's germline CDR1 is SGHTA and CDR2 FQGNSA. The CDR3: CASSSSDRVGYTF. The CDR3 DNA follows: TGTGCCAGCAGCTCTTCGGACAGGGTCGGCTACACCTTC.

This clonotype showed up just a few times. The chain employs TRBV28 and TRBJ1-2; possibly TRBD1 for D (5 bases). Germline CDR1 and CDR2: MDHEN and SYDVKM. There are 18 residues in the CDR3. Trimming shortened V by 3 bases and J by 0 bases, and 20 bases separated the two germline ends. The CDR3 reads CASSFWGSLRLANYGYTF. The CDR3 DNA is TGTGCCAGCAGTTTTTGGGGCAGCCTAAGACTTGCTAACTATGGCTACACCTTC.

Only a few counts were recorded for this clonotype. The CDR3 DNA reads TGTGCCAGCAGTTTGGGGCGGGAGTACAATGAGCAGTTCTTC. Protein: CASSLGREYNEQFF. V and J are TRBV12-3 or TRBV12-4 and TRBJ2-1, with 7 bases identical to TRBD2. The CDR3 loop spans 14 amino acids. Losses at the gene ends were 3 bases for V and 4 bases for J; bases not matched to a gene: 3.

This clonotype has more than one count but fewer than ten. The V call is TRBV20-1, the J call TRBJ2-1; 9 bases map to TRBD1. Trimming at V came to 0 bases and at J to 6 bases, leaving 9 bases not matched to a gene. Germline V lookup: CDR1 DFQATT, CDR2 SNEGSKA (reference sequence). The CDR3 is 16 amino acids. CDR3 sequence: CSAREEEQGALNEQFF. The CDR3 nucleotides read TGCAGTGCTAGAGAGGAGGAACAGGGGGCCCTCAATGAGCAGTTCTTC.

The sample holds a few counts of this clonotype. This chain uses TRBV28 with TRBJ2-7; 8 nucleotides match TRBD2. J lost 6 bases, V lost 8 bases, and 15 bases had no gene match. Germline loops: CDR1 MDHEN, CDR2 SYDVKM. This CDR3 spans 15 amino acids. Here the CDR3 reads CASFRGGVARSEQYF. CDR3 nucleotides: TGTGCCAGCTTCCGGGGGGGGGTAGCCCGTTCCGAGCAGTACTTC.

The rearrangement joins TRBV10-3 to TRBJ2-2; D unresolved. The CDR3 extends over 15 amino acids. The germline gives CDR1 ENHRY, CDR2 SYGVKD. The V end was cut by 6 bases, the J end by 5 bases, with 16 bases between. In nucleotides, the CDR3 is TGTGCCATCAGAGGCGTTCCCCAACAAACCGGGGAGCTGTTTTTT. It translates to CAIRGVPQQTGELFF.

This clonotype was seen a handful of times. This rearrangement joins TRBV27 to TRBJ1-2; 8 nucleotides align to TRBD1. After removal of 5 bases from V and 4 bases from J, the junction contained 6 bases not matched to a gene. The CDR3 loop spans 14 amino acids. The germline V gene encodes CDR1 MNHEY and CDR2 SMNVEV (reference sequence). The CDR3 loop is CASSPGQGLYGYTF. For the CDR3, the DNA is TGTGCCAGCAGTCCAGGACAGGGCCTCTATGGCTACACCTTC.

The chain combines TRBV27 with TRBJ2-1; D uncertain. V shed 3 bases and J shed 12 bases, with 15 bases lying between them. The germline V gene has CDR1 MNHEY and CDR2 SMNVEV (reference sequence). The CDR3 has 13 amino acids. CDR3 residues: CASSFSLPSAQFF. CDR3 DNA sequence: TGTGCCAGCAGTTTTTCTCTCCCCTCGGCGCAGTTCTTC.

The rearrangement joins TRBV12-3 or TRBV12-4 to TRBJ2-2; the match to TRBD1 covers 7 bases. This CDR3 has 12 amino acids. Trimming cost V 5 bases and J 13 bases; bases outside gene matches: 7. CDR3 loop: CASSRTGSGLFF. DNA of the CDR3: TGTGCCAGCAGTCGGACAGGATCTGGGCTGTTTTTT.

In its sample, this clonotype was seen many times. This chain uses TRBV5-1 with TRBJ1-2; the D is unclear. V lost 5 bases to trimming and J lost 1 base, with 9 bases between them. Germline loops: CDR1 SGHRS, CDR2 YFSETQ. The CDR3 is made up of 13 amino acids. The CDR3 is CASRTDFNYGYTF. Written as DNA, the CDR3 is TGCGCCAGCAGGACGGATTTTAACTATGGCTACACCTTC.

CDR3 sequence: CASSPGTGASPLHF. DNA of the CDR3: TGTGCCAGCAGTCCCGGGACAGGGGCTTCACCCCTCCACTTT. The genes are TRBV12-3 or TRBV12-4 and TRBJ1-6, with 10 bases aligning to TRBD1. This CDR3 contains 14 residues. V gave up 5 bases and J gave up 9 bases; unmatched junction bases: 4.

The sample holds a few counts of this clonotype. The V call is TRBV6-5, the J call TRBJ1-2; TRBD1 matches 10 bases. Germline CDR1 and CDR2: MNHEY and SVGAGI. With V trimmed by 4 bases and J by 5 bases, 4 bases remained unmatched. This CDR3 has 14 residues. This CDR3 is CASSLGQGLYGYTF. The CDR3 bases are TGTGCCAGCAGTTTGGGACAGGGGTTATATGGCTACACCTTC.